A selection of T cell receptor beta chains follows, all from one sample in a study of vaccination effects on CD4 cells after COVID-19. Clones were read by immunoSEQ multiplex PCR, and TCRdb kept only the in-frame ones, dropping some. The sample holds around 26,000 clones; 73% are singletons and the top ten take 9.5% to 12%. Their antigens are not known. The sample was CD4+ T cells from PBMCs cultured without peptide, taken before COVID-19 vaccination. These receptors all stem from a human donor who received a COVID-19 vaccine. Each CDR3 is given with its conserved first and last residue. The order of the fields is D gene, J gene, clone size, V gene, CDR3 DNA, CDR3 protein. The D gene is left open where the match is weak. Size tells how often a clone was seen (once, few, many) or the class of an expanded clone, and some rows leave it out.

D gene: .; J gene: TRBJ2-7; clone size: .; V gene: TRBV13; CDR3 DNA: TGTGCCAGCAGCCCCACACTGACTAGTTCCGAGCAGTACTTC; CDR3 protein: CASSPTLTSSEQYF
D gene: TRBD1; J gene: TRBJ1-2; clone size: few; V gene: TRBV9; CDR3 DNA: TGTGCCAGCAGCGACAGGACAGGGTATGGCTACACCTTC; CDR3 protein: CASSDRTGYGYTF
D gene: TRBD1; J gene: TRBJ1-2; clone size: .; V gene: TRBV4-2; CDR3 DNA: TGTGCCAGCAGCCAAGAGCAGGGGGCTAACTATGGCTACACCTTC; CDR3 protein: CASSQEQGANYGYTF
D gene: .; J gene: TRBJ1-2; clone size: .; V gene: TRBV18; CDR3 DNA: TGTGCCAGCTCACCAAGCCAGGGCTATGGCTACACCTTC; CDR3 protein: CASSPSQGYGYTF
D gene: TRBD2; J gene: TRBJ2-7; clone size: few; V gene: TRBV4-2; CDR3 DNA: TGTGCCAGCAGCCAGGGACTAGGGGACTACGAGCAGTACTTC; CDR3 protein: CASSQGLGDYEQYF
D gene: TRBD1; J gene: TRBJ2-7; clone size: few; V gene: TRBV19; CDR3 DNA: TGTGCCAGTAGAACCGGGGCAGGGGGTTCCTACGAGCAGTACTTC; CDR3 protein: CASRTGAGGSYEQYF
D gene: .; J gene: TRBJ2-1; clone size: .; V gene: TRBV24-1; CDR3 DNA: TGTGCCACCAGTGACGGGGCCCTCAATGAGCAGTTCTTC; CDR3 protein: CATSDGALNEQFF
D gene: TRBD1; J gene: TRBJ1-4; clone size: once; V gene: TRBV7-8; CDR3 DNA: TGTGCCAGCAGCCCCCGACAGGGGAGGGAAACTAATGAAAAACTGTTTTTT; CDR3 protein: CASSPRQGRETNEKLFF
D gene: .; J gene: TRBJ2-1; clone size: .; V gene: TRBV29-1; CDR3 DNA: TGCAGCGTTGATCTTCGACGGGACTACAATGAGCAGTTCTTC; CDR3 protein: CSVDLRRDYNEQFF
D gene: .; J gene: TRBJ2-7; clone size: once; V gene: TRBV3-1/TRBV3-2; CDR3 DNA: TGTGCCAGCAGCCAACCCGGGGGAGCGCGGCACGAGCAGTACTTC; CDR3 protein: CASSQPGGARHEQYF
D gene: .; J gene: TRBJ2-7; clone size: .; V gene: TRBV6-5; CDR3 DNA: TGTGCCAGCAGTTACTCGTTCAGGTCAGCCTACGAGCAGTACTTC; CDR3 protein: CASSYSFRSAYEQYF
D gene: .; J gene: TRBJ2-1; clone size: .; V gene: TRBV5-1; CDR3 DNA: TGCGCCAGCAGGTCCCAGGGCGGTATCTCCTACAATGAGCAGTTCTTC; CDR3 protein: CASRSQGGISYNEQFF
D gene: .; J gene: TRBJ2-1; clone size: few; V gene: TRBV3-1/TRBV3-2; CDR3 DNA: TGTGCCAGCAGCCCGTTACAGGGCAATGAGCAGTTCTTC; CDR3 protein: CASSPLQGNEQFF
D gene: .; J gene: TRBJ1-1; clone size: once; V gene: TRBV5-6; CDR3 DNA: TGTGCCAGCAGCTTGGATTCCACTGAAGCTTTCTTT; CDR3 protein: CASSLDSTEAFF
D gene: TRBD1; J gene: TRBJ2-7; clone size: .; V gene: TRBV11-2; CDR3 DNA: TGTGCCAGCAGCGTCCAGGGGGCGAACTCCTACGAGCAGTACTTC; CDR3 protein: CASSVQGANSYEQYF
D gene: TRBD2; J gene: TRBJ2-7; clone size: .; V gene: TRBV5-4; CDR3 DNA: TGTGCCAGCAGCTTGGATGCGGCGGGGGGCTCCTACGAGCAGTACTTC; CDR3 protein: CASSLDAAGGSYEQYF
D gene: .; J gene: TRBJ2-3; clone size: .; V gene: TRBV6-6; CDR3 DNA: TGTGCCAGCAGTCAGCGGAGCACAGATACGCAGTATTTT; CDR3 protein: CASSQRSTDTQYF
D gene: .; J gene: TRBJ1-3; clone size: .; V gene: TRBV10-3; CDR3 DNA: TGTGCCATCAGGGACAGACTCGGAAACACCATATATTTT; CDR3 protein: CAIRDRLGNTIYF
D gene: TRBD1; J gene: TRBJ1-2; clone size: .; V gene: TRBV6-5; CDR3 DNA: TGTGCCAGCAGTTACTCTGGAACAGGGGAAATTGGCTACACCTTC; CDR3 protein: CASSYSGTGEIGYTF